These 2 T cell receptor beta chains originate from one sample sequenced in a study of T-cell reconstitution after alpha-beta-depleted transplantation in children. Unique molecular identifiers were used to barcode this TCRbeta library. TCRdb itself ran the PCR reads through MiXCR, one entry per CDR3 protein. In the table there are 200,000 to 250,000 distinct CDR3 sequences, around 7% of which are singletons. The source was PBMCs, collected before TCRalphabeta/CD19-depleted stem cell transplant. The source of these receptors is a boy younger than 10 with acute lymphoblastic leukemia, due to receive a stem cell transplant.

The J gene is TRBJ1-1, the V gene TRBV20-1; D remains ambiguous. The germline V gene encodes CDR1 DFQATT and CDR2 SNEGSKA (reference sequence). V dropped 0 bases and J dropped 1 base, with 6 bases sitting between them. The CDR3 sequence is 13 residues long. For the CDR3, the DNA is TGCAGTGCTAGAGATGGGAAGAACACTGAAGCTTTCTTT. It is translated as CSARDGKNTEAFF.

This clonotype was found many times. The rearrangement joins TRBV7-2 to TRBJ2-3; no clear D gene. Trimming stripped 2 bases from V and 4 bases from J, with 19 bases between. The CDR3 sequence is 17 residues long. Germline lookup yields CDR1 SGHTA and CDR2 FQGNSA. The CDR3 DNA follows: TGTGCCAGCAGCTTAAGGAAAGCCGCCGGTTGGGCAGATACGCAGTATTTT. Translation: CASSLRKAAGWADTQYF.